Listed below are T cell receptor beta chains from one sample, sequenced in a study of shared clonotypes between healthy human individuals. Assay used: immunoSEQ multiplex PCR; TCRdb lists only in-frame clones, some missing. The sample has roughly 2.6 million clones, around 90% seen once. Sequencing used naive CD4+ T cells sorted from blood. The receptors shown here come from a man between 18 and 35 years old in good health. CDR3s include the opening cysteine and the closing phenylalanine or tryptophan. A D gene is named only where the DNA matches it firmly. Size is stated for part of the rows, as once, few or many counts, or as a class when the clone is expanded.

>-|TRBJ1-1|TRBV10-3|-
CAISEGERTEAFF
TGTGCCATCAGTGAGGGAGAGAGAACTGAAGCTTTCTTT
>-|TRBJ2-3|TRBV5-1|-
CASSLTGTQNPSTDTQYF
TGCGCCAGCAGCCTGACGGGGACCCAAAACCCTAGCACAGATACGCAGTATTTT
>-|TRBJ1-1|TRBV28|-
CASSSRQWTWAFF
TGTGCCAGCAGTAGTCGACAGTGGACATGGGCTTTCTTT
>-|TRBJ2-7|TRBV7-2|TRBD2
CASSLAWEGEQYF
TGTGCCAGCAGCTTAGCGTGGGAGGGCGAGCAGTACTTC
>once|TRBJ2-7|TRBV5-1|-
CASSLVAGEANEQYF
TGCGCCAGCAGCTTGGTAGCAGGGGAGGCCAACGAGCAGTACTTC
>-|TRBJ2-1|TRBV11-2|TRBD2
CASSLVASGRGEQFF
TGTGCCAGCAGCTTAGTGGCTAGCGGGAGGGGTGAGCAGTTCTTC
>once|TRBJ1-1|TRBV10-3|TRBD1
CAISESATGSGAFF
TGTGCCATCAGTGAGTCAGCGACAGGGTCTGGGGCTTTCTTT
>-|TRBJ2-1|TRBV2|-
CASITDGWGEQFF
TGTGCCAGCATTACGGACGGTTGGGGTGAGCAGTTCTTC
>-|TRBJ1-1|TRBV18|-
CASSPGNANTEAFF
TGTGCCAGCTCACCAGGGAACGCGAACACTGAAGCTTTCTTT
>-|TRBJ2-1|TRBV9|-
CASSPGPGAGTYNEQFF
TGTGCCAGCAGCCCTGGCCCGGGGGCGGGTACCTACAATGAGCAGTTCTTC
>-|TRBJ2-3|TRBV5-4|TRBD2
CASSARAGGSTDTQYF
TGTGCCAGCAGCGCGCGGGCGGGAGGGAGCACAGATACGCAGTATTTT
>-|TRBJ2-1|TRBV7-2|-
CASRPGSAHEQFF
TGTGCCAGCAGGCCCGGTAGCGCGCATGAGCAGTTCTTC
>-|TRBJ1-2|TRBV6-1|TRBD1
CASSEQGGLGGYTF
TGTGCCAGCAGTGAACAGGGGGGTCTGGGTGGCTACACCTTC
>-|TRBJ2-2|TRBV7-9|-
CASRRDTGELFF
TGTGCCAGCAGGCGGGACACCGGGGAGCTGTTTTTT
>-|TRBJ1-1|TRBV10-3|-
CAISDMKTEAFF
TGTGCCATCAGTGACATGAAAACTGAAGCTTTCTTT
>once|TRBJ1-5|TRBV19|-
CASSIDRLRPQHF
TGTGCCAGTAGTATAGACAGGCTGCGGCCCCAGCATTTT
>-|TRBJ1-3|TRBV18|-
CASSPTAGASGNTIYF
TGTGCCAGCTCGCCTACAGCGGGGGCCTCTGGAAACACCATATATTTT
>-|TRBJ2-5|TRBV5-8|-
CASSLTGPETQYF
TGTGCCAGCTCCCTGACAGGCCCGGAGACCCAGTACTTC
>-|TRBJ2-2|TRBV2|-
CASSDFEGSITGELFF
TGTGCCAGCAGTGATTTTGAGGGATCTATCACCGGGGAGCTGTTTTTT
>once|TRBJ1-3|TRBV6-1|-
CASSDGQRVTIYF
TGTGCCAGCAGTGACGGGCAGCGCGTGACCATATATTTT